The entry below gives a single T cell receptor (beta chain) sequence along with its context. The CDR3 sequence is 11 residues long. Measured with immunoSEQ multiplex PCR; TCRdb has only the in-frame clones, and not every one. The sample lists about 180,000 clones, approximately 88% occurring once. The data stem from a study of T cell responses to AZD1222 COVID-19 vaccine. The V and J genes are TRBV21-1 and TRBJ2-3. TRBV21-1 is a known pseudogene. This clonotype originated in an adult in good health. The input for sequencing was peripheral blood, taken on day 0 of AZD1222 vaccination. The CDR3 reads CASSVADTQYF. CDR3 bases: TGTGCCAGCAGCGTGGCAGATACGCAGTATTTT.